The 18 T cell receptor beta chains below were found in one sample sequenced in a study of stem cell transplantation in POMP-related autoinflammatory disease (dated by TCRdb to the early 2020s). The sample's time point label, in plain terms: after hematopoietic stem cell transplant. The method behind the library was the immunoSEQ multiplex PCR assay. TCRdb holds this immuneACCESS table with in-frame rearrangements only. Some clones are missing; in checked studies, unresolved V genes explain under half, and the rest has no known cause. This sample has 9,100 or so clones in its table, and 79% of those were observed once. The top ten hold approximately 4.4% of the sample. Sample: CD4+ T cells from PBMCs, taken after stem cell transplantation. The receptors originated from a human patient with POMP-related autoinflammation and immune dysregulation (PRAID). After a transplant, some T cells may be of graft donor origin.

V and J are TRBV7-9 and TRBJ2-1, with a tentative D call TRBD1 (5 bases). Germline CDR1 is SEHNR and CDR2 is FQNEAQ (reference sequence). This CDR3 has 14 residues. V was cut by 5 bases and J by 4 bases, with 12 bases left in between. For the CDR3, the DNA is TGTGCCAGCAGCCTACGGCAGGGTTACAATGAGCAGTTCTTC. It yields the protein CASSLRQGYNEQFF.

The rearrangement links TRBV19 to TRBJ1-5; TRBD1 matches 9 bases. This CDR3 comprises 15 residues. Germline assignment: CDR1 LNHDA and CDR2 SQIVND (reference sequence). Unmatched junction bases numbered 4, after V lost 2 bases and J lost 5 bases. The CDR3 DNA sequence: TGTGCCAGTAGTATACAGGACAGGGGTTATCAGCCCCAGCATTTT. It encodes CASSIQDRGYQPQHF. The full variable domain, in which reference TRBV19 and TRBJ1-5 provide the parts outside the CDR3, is DGGITQSPKYLFRKEGQNVTLSCEQNLNHDAMYWYRQDPGQGLRLIYYSQIVNDFQKGDIAEGYSVSREKKESFPLTVTSAQKNPTAFYLCASSIQDRGYQPQHFGDGTRLSIL.

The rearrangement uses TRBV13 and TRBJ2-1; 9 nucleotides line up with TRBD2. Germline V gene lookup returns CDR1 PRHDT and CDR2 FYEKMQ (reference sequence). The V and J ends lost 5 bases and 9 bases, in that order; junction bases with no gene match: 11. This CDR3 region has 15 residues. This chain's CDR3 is CASSPPAGGFVEQFF. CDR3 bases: TGTGCCAGCAGCCCGCCGGCGGGAGGGTTCGTTGAGCAGTTCTTC.

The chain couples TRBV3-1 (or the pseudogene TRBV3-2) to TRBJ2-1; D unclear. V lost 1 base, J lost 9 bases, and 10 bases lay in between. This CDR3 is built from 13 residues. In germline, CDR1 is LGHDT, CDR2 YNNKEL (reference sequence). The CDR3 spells CASSQAISPEQFF. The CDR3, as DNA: TGTGCCAGCAGCCAAGCGATTAGTCCTGAGCAGTTCTTC.

Written as DNA, the CDR3 is TGTGCTAGTGGTTTCGGGACAGGGGCTAGGGAGACCCAGTACTTC. Translation gives CASGFGTGARETQYF. This rearrangement joins TRBV12-5 to TRBJ2-5; 10 bases fit TRBD1. V trimming: 3 bases; J trimming: 5 bases; junction bases outside the gene matches: 6. CDR3 length: 15 residues. Germline V gene lookup returns CDR1 LGHNT and CDR2 FRNRAP. Filled out from reference TRBV12-5 and TRBJ2-5, the complete variable domain reads DARVTQTPRHKVTEMGQEVTMRCQPILGHNTVFWYRQTMMQGLELLAYFRNRAPLDDSGMPKDRFSAEMPDATLATLKIQPSEPRDSAVYFCASGFGTGARETQYFGPGTRLLVL.

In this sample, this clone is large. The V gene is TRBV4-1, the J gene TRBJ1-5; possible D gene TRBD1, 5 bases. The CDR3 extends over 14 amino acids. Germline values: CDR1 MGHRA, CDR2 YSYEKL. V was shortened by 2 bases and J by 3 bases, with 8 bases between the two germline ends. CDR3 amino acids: CASSQQGLNQPQHF. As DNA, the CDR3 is TGCGCCAGCAGCCAACAGGGTCTCAATCAGCCCCAGCATTTT.

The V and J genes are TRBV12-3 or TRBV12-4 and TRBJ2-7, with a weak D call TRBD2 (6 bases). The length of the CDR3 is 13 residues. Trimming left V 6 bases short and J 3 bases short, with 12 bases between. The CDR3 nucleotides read TGTGCCAGCAGCATCGGGAGCCTCTACGAGCAGTACTTC. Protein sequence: CASSIGSLYEQYF.

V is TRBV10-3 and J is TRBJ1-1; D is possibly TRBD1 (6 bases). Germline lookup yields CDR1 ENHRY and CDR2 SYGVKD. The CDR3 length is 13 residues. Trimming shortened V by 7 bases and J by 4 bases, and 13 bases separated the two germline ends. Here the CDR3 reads CAIKYRDITEAFF. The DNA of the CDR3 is TGTGCCATCAAATACCGGGACATCACTGAAGCTTTCTTT.

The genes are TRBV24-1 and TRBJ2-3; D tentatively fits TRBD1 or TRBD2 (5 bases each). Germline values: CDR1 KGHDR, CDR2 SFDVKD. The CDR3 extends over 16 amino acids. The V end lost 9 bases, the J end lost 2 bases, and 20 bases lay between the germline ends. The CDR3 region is CATGASQRLHTDTQYF. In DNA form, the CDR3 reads TGTGCCACCGGGGCGAGTCAGCGGCTCCACACAGATACGCAGTATTTT.

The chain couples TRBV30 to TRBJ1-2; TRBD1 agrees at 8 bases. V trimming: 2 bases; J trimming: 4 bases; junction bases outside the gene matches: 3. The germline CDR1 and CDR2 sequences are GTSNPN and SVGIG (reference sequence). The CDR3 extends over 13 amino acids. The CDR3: CAWSPDRVYGYTF. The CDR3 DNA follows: TGTGCCTGGAGTCCGGACAGGGTCTATGGCTACACCTTC.

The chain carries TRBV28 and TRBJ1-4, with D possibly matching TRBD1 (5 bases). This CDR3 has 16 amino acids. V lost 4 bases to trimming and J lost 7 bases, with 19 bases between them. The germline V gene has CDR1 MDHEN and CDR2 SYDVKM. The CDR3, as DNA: TGTGCCAGCAGTTCCCACTGGGCGGGGGGAGGTGAAAAACTGTTTTTT. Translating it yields CASSSHWAGGGEKLFF.

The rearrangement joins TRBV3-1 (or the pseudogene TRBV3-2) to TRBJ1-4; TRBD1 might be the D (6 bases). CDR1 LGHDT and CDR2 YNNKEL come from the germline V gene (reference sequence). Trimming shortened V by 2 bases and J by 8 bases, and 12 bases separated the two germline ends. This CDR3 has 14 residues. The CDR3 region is CASSQTGLGEKLFF. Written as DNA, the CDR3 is TGTGCCAGCAGCCAAACAGGGTTAGGCGAAAAACTGTTTTTT.

CDR3 bases: TGTGCCTGGAGTGGACAGGTCGAGGAGACCCAGTACTTC. It specifies CAWSGQVEETQYF. The chain recombines TRBV30 with TRBJ2-5; possibly TRBD1 for D (6 bases). This CDR3 is 13 amino acids long. V was shortened by 1 base and J by 5 bases, with 11 bases between the two germline ends. CDR1 and CDR2 from the germline V gene are GTSNPN and SVGIG (reference sequence).

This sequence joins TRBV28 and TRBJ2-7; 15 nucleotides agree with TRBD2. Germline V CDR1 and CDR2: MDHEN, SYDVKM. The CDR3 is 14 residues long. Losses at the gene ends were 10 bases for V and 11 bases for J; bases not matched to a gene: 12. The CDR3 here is CATRTSGRALPEYF. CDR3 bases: TGTGCCACCCGGACTAGCGGGAGGGCCCTCCCTGAGTACTTC.

The CDR3 loop is CASSLRGGGSYNEQFF. As DNA, the CDR3 is TGTGCCAGCAGCTTACGGGGGGGAGGGTCCTACAATGAGCAGTTCTTC. The V gene is TRBV11-3, the J gene TRBJ2-1, with 8 bases identical to TRBD2. This CDR3 has 16 residues. Germline loops: CDR1 SGHNT, CDR2 YENEEA. Unmatched junction bases numbered 4, after V lost 2 bases and J lost 1 base. Full variable domain (rest looked up from reference TRBV11-3 and TRBJ2-1): EAGVVQSPRYKIIEKKQPVAFWCNPISGHNTLYWYLQNLGQGPELLIRYENEEAVDDSQLPKDRFSAERLKGVDSTLKIQPAELGDSAVYLCASSLRGGGSYNEQFFGPGTRLTVL.

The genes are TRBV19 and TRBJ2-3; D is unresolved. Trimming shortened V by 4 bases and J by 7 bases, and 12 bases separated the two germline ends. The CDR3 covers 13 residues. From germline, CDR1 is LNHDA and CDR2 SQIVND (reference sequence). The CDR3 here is CASSSGSSHTQYF. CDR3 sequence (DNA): TGTGCCAGTAGTAGCGGCAGTAGTCATACGCAGTATTTT.

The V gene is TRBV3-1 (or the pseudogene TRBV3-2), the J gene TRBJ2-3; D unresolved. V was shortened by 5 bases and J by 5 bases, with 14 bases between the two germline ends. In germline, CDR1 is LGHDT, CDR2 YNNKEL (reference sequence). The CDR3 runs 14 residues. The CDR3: CASSDVNPQDTQYF. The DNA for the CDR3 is TGTGCCAGCAGCGATGTAAATCCGCAAGATACGCAGTATTTT.

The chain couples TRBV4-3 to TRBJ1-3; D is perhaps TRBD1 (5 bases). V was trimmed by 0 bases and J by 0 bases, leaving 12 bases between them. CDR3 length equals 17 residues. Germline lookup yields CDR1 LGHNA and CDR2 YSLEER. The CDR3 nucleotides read TGCGCCAGCAGCCAAGATTTGGGACTGGACTCTGGAAACACCATATATTTT. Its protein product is CASSQDLGLDSGNTIYF.